This TCR beta chain was found in a study of cytomegalovirus exposure and HLA in healthy donors. Whole-study findings and limits: Reportedly, TCR beta sequences accurately predicted HLA-A and HLA-B alleles in most subjects.

The PCR ran on 60 Vbeta and 13 Jbeta primers. The method was immunoSEQ multiplex PCR; TCRdb's version includes in-frame clones alone and lacks a portion of them. In all, the sample yields 150,000 to 200,000 clones. On this clone itself: Antigen: not known. At one of its ends the junction is not consistent with the germline gene, which may arise from a read error.

The sequenced sample consisted of PBMCs. This sequence originates from a woman in her sixties in good health and CMV-seronegative.

CDR3 loop: CASSLGRRGNTEAFF. CDR3 in DNA: TGTGCCAGCAGTTTAGGTAGGAGGGGGAACACTGAAGCTTTCTTT. The chain recombines TRBV7-9 with TRBJ1-1; tentatively, D is TRBD1 (5 bases). Germline CDR1 and CDR2: SEHNR and FQNEAQ (reference sequence). The CDR3 consists of 15 residues.